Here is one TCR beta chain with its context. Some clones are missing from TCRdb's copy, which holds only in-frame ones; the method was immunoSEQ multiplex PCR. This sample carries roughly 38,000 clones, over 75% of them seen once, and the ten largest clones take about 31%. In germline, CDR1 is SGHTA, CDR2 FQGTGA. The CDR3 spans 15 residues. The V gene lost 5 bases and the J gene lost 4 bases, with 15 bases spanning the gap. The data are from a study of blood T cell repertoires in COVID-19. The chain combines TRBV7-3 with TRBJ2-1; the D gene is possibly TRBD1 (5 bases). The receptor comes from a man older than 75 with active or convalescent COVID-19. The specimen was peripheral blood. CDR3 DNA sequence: TGTGCCAGCAGCCCTGACAGAACGGCGTACAATGAGCAGTTCTTC. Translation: CASSPDRTAYNEQFF.